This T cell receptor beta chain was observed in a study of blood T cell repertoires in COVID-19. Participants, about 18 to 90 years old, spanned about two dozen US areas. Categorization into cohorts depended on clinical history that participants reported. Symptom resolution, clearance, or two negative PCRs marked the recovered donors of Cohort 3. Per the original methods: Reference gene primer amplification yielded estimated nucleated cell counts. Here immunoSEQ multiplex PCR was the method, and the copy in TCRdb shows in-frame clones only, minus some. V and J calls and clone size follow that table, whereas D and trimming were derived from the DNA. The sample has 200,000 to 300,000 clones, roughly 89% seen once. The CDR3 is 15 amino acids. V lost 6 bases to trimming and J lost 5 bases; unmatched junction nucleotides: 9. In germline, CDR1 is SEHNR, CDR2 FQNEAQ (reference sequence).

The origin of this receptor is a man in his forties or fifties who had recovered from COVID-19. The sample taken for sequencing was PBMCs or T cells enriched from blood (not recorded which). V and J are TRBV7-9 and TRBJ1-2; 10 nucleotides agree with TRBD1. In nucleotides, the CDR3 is TGTGCCAGCAGTCAAGACAGGGGGCGAGATTATGGCTACACCTTC. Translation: CASSQDRGRDYGYTF.